Listed below are T cell receptor beta chains from one sample, sequenced in a study of T-cell memory formation after mild COVID-19. TCRdb re-analysed the 5' RACE reads in MiXCR, keeping a single row per CDR3 protein. The top ten hold approximately 41% of the sample, which has under 150,000 distinct CDR3 sequences, about 20% seen once. Sequenced input: PBMCs or a T cell subset sorted from them (not recorded which). The receptors were sampled from a man younger than 35 who had mild COVID-19 (a few samples of this study predate the infection). Cell type and time point are not known. CDR3s leave out the opening cysteine and the closing phenylalanine or tryptophan. The D gene is left open where the match is weak.

cdr3_aa,d_call,v_call
ASSRGSGNTIY,NA,TRBV2
ASSLVPVSTEAF,NA,TRBV7-2
ASSGPGTRGETQY,TRBD2,TRBV12-3/TRBV12-4
ASSAWGETQY,NA,TRBV6-5
ASSFRVIARNEQF,NA,TRBV12-3/TRBV12-4
ASSSRGHNEQF,NA,TRBV7-6
ASSLGGGPYYEQY,NA,TRBV18
ATSISRASNEQF,NA,TRBV15
ASSLLGDGKGYT,NA,TRBV7-2
ASSFEGTTPLH,NA,TRBV27
ASSLFGANQPQH,NA,TRBV12-3/TRBV12-4
ASSLVIAGGSSYEQY,TRBD2,TRBV5-1
ASRRGTEAF,NA,TRBV27
ASRQGWGAEAF,NA,TRBV4-1
SARIGPHDNEQF,NA,TRBV20-1
ASKSDGDGTDTQY,NA,TRBV5-1
ASSLPGLGTDTQY,NA,TRBV4-1
ASSVGVTTRGGSYNEQF,TRBD2,TRBV7-8
SARIQTQY,NA,TRBV20-1
SVVSLRGTGELF,NA,TRBV29-1
ASSPREVAEAF,NA,TRBV4-1
ATSGGNNEQF,NA,TRBV25-1
ASSLGLAEPGGTQY,TRBD2,TRBV5-6
ASSPPRTGQSYEQY,TRBD1,TRBV3-1
ASSSFFREGLGANVLT,NA,TRBV12-3/TRBV12-4
SVVRGADTQY,NA,TRBV29-1
ASSLRTLGTEAF,NA,TRBV4-1
ASSYSEVNSPLH,NA,TRBV6-5
ASSLEGGANYGYT,NA,TRBV5-4
ASSLGSSNYGYT,NA,TRBV7-9
ASSSRAGLSSYEQY,NA,TRBV5-1
SVDSREETQY,NA,TRBV29-1
SALRVNEQY,NA,TRBV20-1
ASSPRSGDYEQY,NA,TRBV4-1
ASRFRSNTGELF,NA,TRBV6-4
ASSLKTGGDEQF,NA,TRBV5-1
ASSLVVSNEQF,NA,TRBV7-9
ASSQAGGAYNEQF,TRBD2,TRBV4-2
ATSRDWGNQETQY,NA,TRBV15
ASSYNQGSGGYT,NA,TRBV6-5
ASTGSSYNEQF,NA,TRBV5-1